The clone carrying this TCR beta chain was detected many times. The target antigen is unknown. These data are taken from a study of post-analysis software for immune sequencing data. Findings of the study overall: In patients, TRBV5-6, TRBV5-1 and TRBV20-1 belonged to four or five TRBV segments found more frequently than in controls.

Tagging with unique molecular identifiers was a feature of the TCR beta cDNA libraries. TCRdb passed the PCR reads through MiXCR, listing each CDR3 protein once. The data hold about 400,000 distinct CDR3 sequences, with around a third observed a single time. This CDR3 spans 12 amino acids. Per the germline V gene, CDR1 is LGHDT and CDR2 is YNNKEL (reference sequence). V shed 0 bases and J shed 7 bases, with 4 bases lying between them. V is TRBV3-1 and J is TRBJ2-1; the D is unclear. The sample taken for sequencing was blood. The receptor was isolated from a girl aged 10-17 years with multiple sclerosis. The CDR3 protein is CASSQEGNEQFF. DNA for the CDR3: TGTGCCAGCAGCCAAGAGGGAAATGAGCAGTTCTTC.